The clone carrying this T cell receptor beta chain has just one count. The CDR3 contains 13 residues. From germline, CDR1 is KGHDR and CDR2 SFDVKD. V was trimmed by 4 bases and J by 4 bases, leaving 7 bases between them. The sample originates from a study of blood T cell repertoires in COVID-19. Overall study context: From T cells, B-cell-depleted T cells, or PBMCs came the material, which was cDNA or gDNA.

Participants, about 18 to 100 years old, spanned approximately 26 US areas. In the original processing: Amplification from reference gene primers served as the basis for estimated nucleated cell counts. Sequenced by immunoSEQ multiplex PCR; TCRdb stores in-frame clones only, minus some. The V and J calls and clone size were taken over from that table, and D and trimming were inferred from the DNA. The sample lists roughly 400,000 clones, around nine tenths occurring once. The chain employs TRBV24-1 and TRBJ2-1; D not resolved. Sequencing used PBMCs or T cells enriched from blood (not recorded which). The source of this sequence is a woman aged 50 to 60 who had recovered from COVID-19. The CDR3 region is CATSEDSYNEQFF. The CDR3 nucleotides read TGTGCCACCAGTGAAGATAGTTACAATGAGCAGTTCTTC.